There are a few counts of the clone carrying this TCR beta chain. The data derive from a study of shared clonotypes between healthy human individuals. In the sorted-subset replicate PCRs, 200 ng DNA, 25,000 to 30,000 T cell genomes, was used. Some clones are missing from TCRdb's copy, which holds only in-frame ones; the method was immunoSEQ multiplex PCR. The sample consists of about 980,000 clones, approximately 80% of them appearing once. The sequencing sample was made of memory CD4+ T cells sorted from blood. Subset given: CD45RA-negative fraction. This receptor was taken from a man between 18 and 35 years old in good health.

CDR3 coding DNA: TGTGCCAGCGCCGGGGGGTCACCCCTCCACTTT. Translation: CASAGGSPLHF. The rearrangement links TRBV28 to TRBJ1-6; possible D gene TRBD1, 5 bases. Per the germline V gene, CDR1 is MDHEN and CDR2 is SYDVKM. CDR3 length: 11 amino acids. Trimming shortened V by 8 bases and J by 10 bases, and 9 bases separated the two germline ends.